These T cell receptor beta chains were read from a single sample in a study of control samples from healthy donors and cancer patients. The repertoire was sequenced with immunoSEQ multiplex PCR; TCRdb's copy has only in-frame clones and lacks some. The sample yields fewer than 110,000 clones, around 89% seen once. Sequences were obtained from PBMCs. Receptor source: a man between 60 and 75 years old with lung cancer. The CDR3 runs from the conserved cysteine through the conserved F or W. The D gene is left open where the match is weak. Only part of the rows carry a size: once, few, many, or a class if the clone is expanded.

j_call v_call d_call clone_size cdr3_nt cdr3_aa
TRBJ1-5 TRBV3-1/TRBV3-2 - - TGTGCCAGCAGCCAAAAGGGTGGGCAGCCCCAGCATTTT CASSQKGGQPQHF
TRBJ2-7 TRBV4-1 TRBD1 once TGCGCCAGCAGCTCAACAGGGGGCAGGGCCTACGAGCAGTACTTC CASSSTGGRAYEQYF
TRBJ2-1 TRBV7-8 - - TGTGCCAGCAGCTCAGGGGCCTCACACGGGGAGCAGTTCTTC CASSSGASHGEQFF
TRBJ2-7 TRBV27 - - TGTGCCAGCAGTTTAGCCGCCCCCTACGAGCAGTACTTC CASSLAAPYEQYF
TRBJ1-6 TRBV9 - - TGTGCCAGCAGCGTAGGATTTTATAATTCACCCCTCCACTTT CASSVGFYNSPLHF
TRBJ1-5 TRBV6-6 - - TGTGCCAGCAGTCCCGGGACAAATAGCAATCAGCCCCAGCATTTT CASSPGTNSNQPQHF
TRBJ1-5 TRBV30 - - TGTGCCTGGAGTAAGGGGATGGGAGATCAGCCCCAGCATTTT CAWSKGMGDQPQHF
TRBJ2-1 TRBV4-1 - once TGCGCCAGCAGCCAAGATCAACAGGGTTATGAGCAGTTCTTC CASSQDQQGYEQFF
TRBJ1-6 TRBV5-1 - - TGCGCCAGCAGCTTGGCAGATGGGGGGACCAATTCACCCCTCCACTTT CASSLADGGTNSPLHF
TRBJ1-2 TRBV30 TRBD1 - TGTGCCTGGAGTCACAGGGGGCCCGGCTACACCTTC CAWSHRGPGYTF
TRBJ2-2 TRBV5-1 TRBD1 once TGCGCCAGCGAGCTGGGACAGACAAGGGTCACCGGGGAGCTGTTTTTT CASELGQTRVTGELFF
TRBJ1-2 TRBV6-1 - once TGTGCCAGCAGTGAAGCGCTTCATAGGGTAGGCAGCATCTATGGCTACACCTTC CASSEALHRVGSIYGYTF
TRBJ1-2 TRBV2 - - TGTGCCAGCAGTGCCGGGGCAGGGAAGGGCTACACCTTC CASSAGAGKGYTF
TRBJ1-1 TRBV7-2 TRBD1 - TGTGCCAGCAGCTTTTTCCCACCGGGACAGGGAGGAGGAGCTTTCTTT CASSFFPPGQGGGAFF
TRBJ1-5 TRBV6-6 - - TGTGCCAGCAGTTACCAGGACAGTCGTAGCAATCAGCCCCAGCATTTT CASSYQDSRSNQPQHF
TRBJ1-1 TRBV5-1 - - TGCGCCAGCAGCTTGGTCAGGGGAGGCACTGAAGCTTTCTTT CASSLVRGGTEAFF
TRBJ1-1 TRBV7-9 TRBD1 - TGTGCCAGCAGCTTAATCGGGACAGGACGCATGAACACTGAAGCTTTCTTT CASSLIGTGRMNTEAFF
TRBJ1-4 TRBV5-1 - - TGCGCCAGCAGCTTATCGGGCGGTAATGAAAAACTGTTTTTT CASSLSGGNEKLFF
TRBJ2-3 TRBV5-4 - - TGTGCCAGCAGCTTGGGACTCCCTGGCACAGATACGCAGTATTTT CASSLGLPGTDTQYF
TRBJ2-1 TRBV13 - - TGTGCCACCATCTATTGGGGGAGTCCCTACAATGAGCAGTTCTTC CATIYWGSPYNEQFF
TRBJ2-7 TRBV25-1 - - TGTGCCAGCAGTGAAACCCCAGCCGACTCCTACGAGCAGTACTTC CASSETPADSYEQYF
TRBJ1-2 TRBV15 - few TGTGCCACCAGCAGGGGCTATGGCTACACCTTC CATSRGYGYTF
TRBJ2-4 TRBV30 TRBD2 once TGTGCCTGGAGTGTACTAGCGGGGGGGCCGGGGGGAACCAAAAACATTCAGTACTTC CAWSVLAGGPGGTKNIQYF
TRBJ2-2 TRBV27 - - TGTGCCAGCAGAGCCGGGACTGAGAACACCGGGGAGCTGTTTTTT CASRAGTENTGELFF
TRBJ2-5 TRBV5-4 - - TGTGCCAGCAGCCTCAGACAGGAGCAAGAGACCCAGTACTTC CASSLRQEQETQYF